This entry lists 2 T cell receptor beta chains sequenced from one sample in a study of T-cell memory formation after mild COVID-19. TCRdb itself ran the 5' RACE reads through MiXCR, one entry per CDR3 protein. The data show tens of thousands of distinct CDR3 sequences, 25% seen once. The specimen sequenced was PBMCs or a T cell subset sorted from them (not recorded which). The receptor set was obtained from a man aged 18 to 30 who had mild COVID-19 (a few samples of this study predate the infection). Cell type and time point are not known.

The rearrangement links TRBV28 to TRBJ2-7, with D perhaps matching TRBD1 or TRBD2 (5 bases each). Germline CDR1 MDHEN, CDR2 SYDVKM. Trimming took off 6 bases at V and 0 bases at J, with 12 bases between the two ends. The CDR3 covers 14 residues. The CDR3 coding sequence is TGTGCCAGCAGCGAGGGGCACGTCTCCTACGAGCAGTACGTC. Translation gives CASSEGHVSYEQYV.

This clonotype came up a few times. The CDR3 reads CASSLVRELFF. CDR3 nucleotides: TGTGCCAGCAGCTTAGTTAGGGAGCTGTTTTTT. This rearrangement joins TRBV11-2 to TRBJ2-2; D ambiguous. The CDR3 spans 11 residues. CDR1 is SGHAT, CDR2 FQNNGV, per germline. V was clipped by 1 base and J by 9 bases, with 3 bases between them.